This T cell receptor beta chain was identified in a study of T-cell memory formation after mild COVID-19. CDR3 length equals 14 residues. V was trimmed by 3 bases and J by 6 bases, leaving 16 bases between them. Germline V gene lookup returns CDR1 SGHRS and CDR2 YFSETQ. 5'RACE, which relied on constant-segment primers, yielded TCR alpha and TCR beta cDNA libraries carrying sample barcodes and UMIs. TCRdb processed the 5' RACE reads anew with MiXCR; each CDR3 protein has one entry. This sample has roughly 400,000 distinct CDR3 sequences; roughly 24% occur once, and the top ten carry 8.8%. This TCR was sampled from an adult woman who had mild COVID-19 (a few samples of this study predate the infection). Cell type and time point are not known. The rearrangement links TRBV5-1 to TRBJ2-7; perhaps TRBD1 as D (7 bases). The sequenced sample consisted of PBMCs or a T cell subset sorted from them (not recorded which). The CDR3 region has the DNA TGCGCCAGCAGCTGGACTACAGGGGCCTTCGAGCAGTACTTC. Its protein product is CASSWTTGAFEQYF.